A selection of T cell receptor beta chains follows, all from one sample in a study of Ad26.COV2.S vaccination and SARS-CoV-2 variants. TCRdb's table, derived via immunoSEQ multiplex PCR, lists solely in-frame clones and lacks some. The data hold some 340,000 clones, with about 86% observed a single time. This specimen was peripheral blood, taken in a trial of Ad26.COV2.S vaccine versus placebo. The receptors were gathered from a person aged 18-60 years who received the Ad26.COV2.S COVID-19 vaccine or a placebo. The CDR3 runs from the conserved cysteine through the conserved F or W. Fields, in order: CDR3 protein, V gene, J gene, CDR3 length.

CASGYNEQFF,TRBV12-5,TRBJ2-1,10
CASSVTSRVDGYNEQFF,TRBV9,TRBJ2-1,17
CASRLDRKDNQPQHF,TRBV19,TRBJ1-5,15
CASSQSSRANTEAFF,TRBV23-1,TRBJ1-1,15
CASSYSSSSSSPLHF,TRBV6-5,TRBJ1-6,15
CASSFGQETQYF,TRBV5-1,TRBJ2-5,12
CASSQDQAWAGTEAFF,TRBV4-1,TRBJ1-1,16
CASSAEGTWRIQNSPLHF,TRBV2,TRBJ1-6,18
CASSKARDRGTTNEKLFF,TRBV21-1,TRBJ1-4,18
CSVPHGSMGGYTF,TRBV29-1,TRBJ1-2,13
CASTGGLGLGSRRNFF,TRBV5-6,TRBJ1-1,16
CASSPDRGLTDTQYF,TRBV5-1,TRBJ2-3,15
CASNDVDSGNTIYF,TRBV6-6,TRBJ1-3,14
CAISPESDREAFF,TRBV10-3,TRBJ1-1,13
CASTWGGGLETQYF,TRBV7-9,TRBJ2-5,14
CASSQSDRASGYTF,TRBV3-1/TRBV3-2,TRBJ1-2,14
CASSLDGSSQPQHF,TRBV5-1,TRBJ1-5,14
CASSPAGSGSARPQHF,TRBV18,TRBJ1-5,16
CASSLGRKGDTQYF,TRBV5-6,TRBJ2-3,14
CASSLRGQREKLFF,TRBV5-6,TRBJ1-4,14
CASSLGPSGDYNEQFF,TRBV7-4,TRBJ2-1,16
CASSPSGAGTWDTEAFF,TRBV18,TRBJ1-1,17
CASSLGGGYTEAFF,TRBV11-2,TRBJ1-1,14
CASSPRGNYGYTF,TRBV9,TRBJ1-2,13
CASSITNPASYGYTF,TRBV19,TRBJ1-2,15
CSVATDYYGYTF,TRBV29-1,TRBJ1-2,12
CASSLALRNSPLHF,TRBV7-2,TRBJ1-6,14
CASSQGGAQGNTIYF,TRBV7-2,TRBJ1-3,15
CATFSRGADTQYF,TRBV6-5,TRBJ2-3,13
CASSHPGAGSKDLF,TRBV6-5,TRBJ1-1,14
CASSADRGGNQPQHF,TRBV2,TRBJ1-5,15
CSASYWGAGENEQYF,TRBV20-1,TRBJ2-7,15
CASSLRGQADIGEQFF,TRBV4-2,TRBJ2-1,16
CASSLGVYSNQPQHF,TRBV5-6,TRBJ1-5,15
CASSVDQNSPLHF,TRBV9,TRBJ1-6,13
CASSRLLGNTEAFF,TRBV19,TRBJ1-1,14
CATSTLEVGSTEAFF,TRBV15,TRBJ1-1,15
CAKSTIELRSRGGFSYGYTF,TRBV7-7,TRBJ1-2,20
CASSQQGPNTEAFF,TRBV5-1,TRBJ1-1,14
CASRVSPDTDTQYF,TRBV19,TRBJ2-3,14
CAISEQSTGELFF,TRBV10-3,TRBJ2-2,13
CASRPGLRGYGYTF,TRBV6-5,TRBJ1-2,14
CATSREMGIMNTEAFF,TRBV15,TRBJ1-1,16
CASSYSVVNTEAFF,TRBV6-8,TRBJ1-1,14
CASSLDRFNQPQHF,TRBV7-2,TRBJ1-5,14
CASSPTAIYGYTF,TRBV14,TRBJ1-2,13
CASSQIPGGADQPQHF,TRBV3-1/TRBV3-2,TRBJ1-5,16